This T cell receptor beta chain was captured in a study of blood T cell repertoires in COVID-19. In the study overall: The United States, Italy and Spain supplied acute and convalescent COVID-19 samples. T cells, B-cell-depleted T cells, or PBMCs supplied cDNA or gDNA.

The length of the CDR3 is 15 residues. Germline V gene lookup returns CDR1 KGHSH and CDR2 LQKENI. Trimming pared 2 bases from V and 7 bases from J, leaving 12 bases between. Study processing details: Estimation of nucleated cell counts was performed using reference gene primer amplification. The table came from immunoSEQ multiplex PCR; TCRdb's copy has only in-frame clones and leaves some out. The DNA was the basis for D and trimming; V, J and clone size are from that table. The data contain about 190,000 clones, 80% to 90% of them singletons. The sample comprised peripheral blood. The receptor's source is a human donor in a cohort sampled during active COVID-19. The V call is TRBV18, the J call TRBJ1-6; D ambiguous. This CDR3 is CASSPNGRANSPLHF. CDR3 coding DNA: TGTGCCAGCTCACCAAACGGGCGGGCAAATTCACCCCTCCACTTT.